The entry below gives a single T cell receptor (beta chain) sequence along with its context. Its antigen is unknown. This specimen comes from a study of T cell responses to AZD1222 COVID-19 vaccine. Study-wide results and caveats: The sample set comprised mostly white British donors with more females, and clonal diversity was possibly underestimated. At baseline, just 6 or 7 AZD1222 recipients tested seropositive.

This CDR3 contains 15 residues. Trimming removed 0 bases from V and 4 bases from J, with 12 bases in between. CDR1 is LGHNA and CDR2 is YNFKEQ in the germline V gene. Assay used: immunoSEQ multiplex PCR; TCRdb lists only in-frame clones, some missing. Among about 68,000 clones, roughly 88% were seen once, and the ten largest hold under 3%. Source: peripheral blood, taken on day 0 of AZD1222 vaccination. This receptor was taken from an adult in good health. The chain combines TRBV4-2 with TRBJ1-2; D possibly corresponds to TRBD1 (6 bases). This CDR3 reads CASSQDGGTTYGYTF. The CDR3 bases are TGTGCCAGCAGCCAAGATGGAGGGACAACCTATGGCTACACCTTC.